This T cell receptor beta chain came from a study of blood T cells in healthy people across ages. Germline V gene data show CDR1 as GTSNPN and CDR2 as SVGIG (reference sequence). V shed 5 bases and J shed 0 bases, with 14 bases lying between them. CDR3 length: 14 amino acids. It was with a sample-barcoded 5' primer and a J-beta primer mix that a second PCR of roughly 7 to 12 cycles was run. One entry per CDR3 protein results from TCRdb running MiXCR on the 5' RACE reads. The profile shows fewer than 1,000,000 distinct CDR3 sequences, 40% to 50% of them singletons. This clonotype was seen repeatedly, ten times or more. The target antigen is unknown. Study results and caveats: When one million T cells were used, diversity estimates were thought to be underestimates.

Sequencing input: blood. The chain joins TRBV30 to TRBJ2-7; D may match TRBD1 or TRBD2 (7 bases each). The sequence derives from a man between 60 and 70 years old in good health. The CDR3: CAWGRDSYSYEQYF. As DNA, the CDR3 is TGTGCCTGGGGGAGGGACAGTTACTCCTACGAGCAGTACTTC.